A selection of T cell receptor beta chains follows, all from one sample in a study of shared clonotypes between healthy human individuals. Method: immunoSEQ multiplex PCR; TCRdb's copy keeps in-frame clones and lacks some. The sample consists of some 510,000 clones, 75% to 85% of them appearing once. Sequencing input: PBMCs. All receptors come from a middle-aged woman in good health. Some clones in this sample may be carry-over from other donors' samples. Both conserved end residues are part of each CDR3. The order of the fields is clone size, D gene, J gene, V gene, CDR3 DNA, CDR3 protein. A D gene is named only where the DNA matches it firmly. Size is omitted from some rows. Given values are once, few, many or a class for expanded clones.

abundance: .
d_gene: .
j_gene: TRBJ1-3
v_gene: TRBV7-8
CDR3nt: TGTGCCAGCAGCCCCTCTGGGGGGGGCCGCGGAAACACCATATATTTT
CDR3aa: CASSPSGGGRGNTIYF

abundance: .
d_gene: .
j_gene: TRBJ2-3
v_gene: TRBV29-1
CDR3nt: TGCAGCGTTGAAGGCCAGATCCTCGCTACGCAGTATTTT
CDR3aa: CSVEGQILATQYF

abundance: .
d_gene: .
j_gene: TRBJ2-7
v_gene: TRBV7-9
CDR3nt: TGTGCCAGCAGTACCGGGACCACGGGGGAGCAGTACTTC
CDR3aa: CASSTGTTGEQYF

abundance: .
d_gene: .
j_gene: TRBJ2-3
v_gene: TRBV11-2
CDR3nt: TGTGCCAGCGGTACGTCCGGGCAGGTCACAGATACGCAGTATTTT
CDR3aa: CASGTSGQVTDTQYF

abundance: .
d_gene: .
j_gene: TRBJ2-7
v_gene: TRBV6-7
CDR3nt: TGTGCCAGCAGTTATCCCGGGCGAGCATTCCACGAGCAGTACTTC
CDR3aa: CASSYPGRAFHEQYF

abundance: once
d_gene: TRBD2
j_gene: TRBJ2-2
v_gene: TRBV5-1
CDR3nt: TGCGCCAGCAGCATGAGGCTAGCGGGAGTAGGGGACACCGGGGAGCTGTTTTTT
CDR3aa: CASSMRLAGVGDTGELFF

abundance: .
d_gene: .
j_gene: TRBJ2-5
v_gene: TRBV15
CDR3nt: TGTGCCACCAGCAGAGGCACCACTAGCAAGGCGACCCAGTACTTC
CDR3aa: CATSRGTTSKATQYF

abundance: .
d_gene: TRBD1
j_gene: TRBJ2-2
v_gene: TRBV5-1
CDR3nt: TGCGCCAGCAGCTTGGAGGGACAGGGATGGGGCGGCGGTACCGGGGAGCTGTTTTTT
CDR3aa: CASSLEGQGWGGGTGELFF

abundance: .
d_gene: TRBD2
j_gene: TRBJ2-3
v_gene: TRBV7-2
CDR3nt: TGTGCCAGCAGCCCCGGGACTAGCGGCACAGGTACGCAGTATTTT
CDR3aa: CASSPGTSGTGTQYF

abundance: once
d_gene: .
j_gene: TRBJ1-2
v_gene: TRBV19
CDR3nt: TGTGCCAGTAGTATACTGGAGACAGGCTATGGCTACACCTTC
CDR3aa: CASSILETGYGYTF

abundance: .
d_gene: TRBD2
j_gene: TRBJ2-7
v_gene: TRBV7-2
CDR3nt: TGTGCCAGCAGCCCCCGGACTAGCGGCTACGAGCAGTACTTC
CDR3aa: CASSPRTSGYEQYF

abundance: few
d_gene: .
j_gene: TRBJ1-2
v_gene: TRBV14
CDR3nt: TGTGCCAGCAGCCAGGGGACCTTCTATGGCTACACCTTC
CDR3aa: CASSQGTFYGYTF

abundance: .
d_gene: TRBD2
j_gene: TRBJ2-7
v_gene: TRBV19
CDR3nt: TGTGCCAGTAGTGTCCTAGCGGGAGCTACCTACGAGCAGTACTTC
CDR3aa: CASSVLAGATYEQYF

abundance: .
d_gene: .
j_gene: TRBJ2-2
v_gene: TRBV4-3
CDR3nt: TGCGCCAGCTCGAAGGGCCGTCACCGGGGAGCTGTTTTT
CDR3aa: CASSKGRHRGAVF

abundance: .
d_gene: .
j_gene: TRBJ2-7
v_gene: TRBV28
CDR3nt: TGTGCCAGCAGTTTGCCCAGCCTTTCCTACGAGCAGTACTTC
CDR3aa: CASSLPSLSYEQYF

abundance: .
d_gene: .
j_gene: TRBJ1-6
v_gene: TRBV4-1
CDR3nt: TGCGCCAGCAGCCCCCAATTACTGGACAGAGAAAATTCACCCCTCCACTTT
CDR3aa: CASSPQLLDRENSPLHF

abundance: .
d_gene: .
j_gene: TRBJ2-7
v_gene: TRBV4-1
CDR3nt: TGCGCCAGCAGCCAAGGGACCCAATACGAGCAGTACTTC
CDR3aa: CASSQGTQYEQYF

abundance: .
d_gene: .
j_gene: TRBJ2-2
v_gene: TRBV6-1
CDR3nt: TGTGCCAGCAGTGAAAGGAGGTCCTTGAACACCGGGGAGCTGTTTTTT
CDR3aa: CASSERRSLNTGELFF

abundance: once
d_gene: TRBD2
j_gene: TRBJ2-1
v_gene: TRBV5-1
CDR3nt: TGCGCCAGCAGCTTGAGGGTTAGCGGGAACCCCAACAATGAGCAGTTCTTC
CDR3aa: CASSLRVSGNPNNEQFF

abundance: .
d_gene: .
j_gene: TRBJ2-1
v_gene: TRBV7-9
CDR3nt: TGTGCCAGCAGCTTAGGGGGACTGGGGCAATACTACAATGAGCAGTTCTTC
CDR3aa: CASSLGGLGQYYNEQFF

abundance: .
d_gene: .
j_gene: TRBJ2-2
v_gene: TRBV9
CDR3nt: TGTGCCAGCAGCCCTACCGGGACTGCGAACACCGGGGAGCTGTTTTTT
CDR3aa: CASSPTGTANTGELFF

abundance: .
d_gene: .
j_gene: TRBJ2-2
v_gene: TRBV28
CDR3nt: TGTGCCAGCAGACAGCGAGCCCCCGGGGAGCTGTTTTTT
CDR3aa: CASRQRAPGELFF

abundance: .
d_gene: TRBD1
j_gene: TRBJ2-7
v_gene: TRBV19
CDR3nt: TGTGCCAGTAGTAACAGGGGGTGCGAGCAGTACTTC
CDR3aa: CASSNRGCEQYF

abundance: .
d_gene: .
j_gene: TRBJ2-1
v_gene: TRBV28
CDR3nt: TGTGCCACCGGTAATGAGCAGTTCTTC
CDR3aa: CATGNEQFF

abundance: many
d_gene: .
j_gene: TRBJ1-1
v_gene: TRBV7-3
CDR3nt: TGTGCCAGCAGCCCTTCCCACTCGAACACTGAAGCTTTCTTT
CDR3aa: CASSPSHSNTEAFF

abundance: .
d_gene: .
j_gene: TRBJ2-7
v_gene: TRBV29-1
CDR3nt: TGCAGCGTTGAGTTAGTAACGGGCGAGCAGTACTTC
CDR3aa: CSVELVTGEQYF

abundance: .
d_gene: TRBD1
j_gene: TRBJ2-7
v_gene: TRBV2
CDR3nt: TGTGCCAGCAGTGACCGGGACAGCTCTATTCCCTACGAGCAGTACTTC
CDR3aa: CASSDRDSSIPYEQYF

abundance: .
d_gene: .
j_gene: TRBJ2-1
v_gene: TRBV7-3
CDR3nt: TGTGCCAGCAGCACCACTGCCGGCTCCTACAATGAGCAGTTCTTC
CDR3aa: CASSTTAGSYNEQFF

abundance: once
d_gene: .
j_gene: TRBJ1-5
v_gene: TRBV15
CDR3nt: TGTGCCACCAGCAGAGATCCCGGGAATCAGCCCCAGCATTTT
CDR3aa: CATSRDPGNQPQHF

abundance: .
d_gene: TRBD2
j_gene: TRBJ2-3
v_gene: TRBV7-7
CDR3nt: TGTGCTAGCAGCCCTAACCCCCGGACTAGCGGGAGCGGAGATACGCAGTATTTT
CDR3aa: CASSPNPRTSGSGDTQYF

abundance: few
d_gene: .
j_gene: TRBJ1-5
v_gene: TRBV6-1
CDR3nt: TGTGCCAGCAGTGAACAGCCCTATAGCAATCAGCCCCAGCATTTT
CDR3aa: CASSEQPYSNQPQHF

abundance: once
d_gene: .
j_gene: TRBJ1-5
v_gene: TRBV28
CDR3nt: TGTGCCAGCAGCCAGGGACGGCAGCCCCAGCATTTT
CDR3aa: CASSQGRQPQHF

abundance: .
d_gene: .
j_gene: TRBJ1-2
v_gene: TRBV7-2
CDR3nt: TGTGCCAGCAGCCGAGGAGGGGTAATTTCTTATGGCTACACCTTC
CDR3aa: CASSRGGVISYGYTF

abundance: .
d_gene: .
j_gene: TRBJ1-2
v_gene: TRBV30
CDR3nt: TGTGCCTGGATTAGACGAGAGCTAAACTATGGCTACACCTTC
CDR3aa: CAWIRRELNYGYTF

abundance: many
d_gene: .
j_gene: TRBJ2-3
v_gene: TRBV4-1
CDR3nt: TGCGCCAGCAGCCGAATCATCAGGGTGGGGGGCACAGATACGCAGTATTTT
CDR3aa: CASSRIIRVGGTDTQYF

abundance: .
d_gene: .
j_gene: TRBJ2-5
v_gene: TRBV15
CDR3nt: TGTGCCACCAGCAGAGGACAGGCAGGAGAGACCCAGTACTTC
CDR3aa: CATSRGQAGETQYF

abundance: .
d_gene: .
j_gene: TRBJ1-1
v_gene: TRBV7-9
CDR3nt: TGTGCCAGCAGCTTAGCCCTAGCGAACACTGAAGCTTTCTTT
CDR3aa: CASSLALANTEAFF

abundance: once
d_gene: TRBD1
j_gene: TRBJ1-2
v_gene: TRBV11-2
CDR3nt: TGTGCCAGCAGTTTGGGACAGGGTGAGGGCTATGGCTACACCTTC
CDR3aa: CASSLGQGEGYGYTF

abundance: .
d_gene: TRBD2
j_gene: TRBJ2-1
v_gene: TRBV11-2
CDR3nt: TGTGCCAGCAGCTTTACGGGAGGGCAAAATGAGCAGTTCTTC
CDR3aa: CASSFTGGQNEQFF

abundance: few
d_gene: TRBD1
j_gene: TRBJ2-7
v_gene: TRBV28
CDR3nt: TGTGCCAGCACTCCCTCCGACAGGGACTACGAGCAGTACTTC
CDR3aa: CASTPSDRDYEQYF

abundance: .
d_gene: .
j_gene: TRBJ2-2
v_gene: TRBV5-6
CDR3nt: TGTGCCAGCAGCTTTGGAGCAGAGAAGATCACCGGGGAGCTGTTTTTT
CDR3aa: CASSFGAEKITGELFF

abundance: few
d_gene: .
j_gene: TRBJ2-7
v_gene: TRBV7-9
CDR3nt: TGTGCCAGCAGCCTGACGGGGTACGAGCAGTACTTC
CDR3aa: CASSLTGYEQYF

abundance: .
d_gene: TRBD1
j_gene: TRBJ2-7
v_gene: TRBV28
CDR3nt: TGTGCCAGCAGTAGTAGGACAGGGGGAGCCTACGAGCAGTACTTC
CDR3aa: CASSSRTGGAYEQYF

abundance: once
d_gene: .
j_gene: TRBJ1-5
v_gene: TRBV11-2
CDR3nt: TGTGCCAGCAGCTTAATGGGTCAGCCCCAGCATTTT
CDR3aa: CASSLMGQPQHF

abundance: .
d_gene: TRBD1
j_gene: TRBJ2-5
v_gene: TRBV2
CDR3nt: TGTGCCAGCAGTGAAGTGACAGGGATTAACCAAGAGACCCAGTACTTC
CDR3aa: CASSEVTGINQETQYF

abundance: .
d_gene: TRBD2
j_gene: TRBJ2-7
v_gene: TRBV11-2
CDR3nt: TGTGCCAGCAGGACCCTCATAGCGGGAGTGTACGAGCAGTACTTC
CDR3aa: CASRTLIAGVYEQYF

abundance: .
d_gene: .
j_gene: TRBJ1-2
v_gene: TRBV29-1
CDR3nt: TGCAGCGTCCCACCCCAGGGAGGCTATGGCTACACCTTC
CDR3aa: CSVPPQGGYGYTF

abundance: .
d_gene: .
j_gene: TRBJ2-1
v_gene: TRBV7-9
CDR3nt: TGTGCCAGCAGCCAAGGGGCATGGGTAACCATCGAATTCTTC
CDR3aa: CASSQGAWVTIEFF

abundance: few
d_gene: .
j_gene: TRBJ1-1
v_gene: TRBV18
CDR3nt: TGTGCCAGCTCACGAAACAGGGACATGAACACTGAAGCTTTCTTT
CDR3aa: CASSRNRDMNTEAFF

abundance: .
d_gene: .
j_gene: TRBJ2-3
v_gene: TRBV5-1
CDR3nt: TGCGCCAGCAGGTCCGGGACTCTCACAGATACGCAGTATTTT
CDR3aa: CASRSGTLTDTQYF

abundance: .
d_gene: TRBD2
j_gene: TRBJ2-3
v_gene: TRBV19
CDR3nt: TGTGCCAGTAGTTTCGCGACTAGCGAGATTGCTACGCAGTATTTT
CDR3aa: CASSFATSEIATQYF

abundance: .
d_gene: .
j_gene: TRBJ1-1
v_gene: TRBV30
CDR3nt: TGTGCCTGGAGGCAGGGGCTGAACACTGAAGCTTTCTTT
CDR3aa: CAWRQGLNTEAFF

abundance: few
d_gene: .
j_gene: TRBJ2-7
v_gene: TRBV7-9
CDR3nt: TGTGCCAGCAGCTTGTGGCGGGACGAGCAGTACTTC
CDR3aa: CASSLWRDEQYF

abundance: .
d_gene: TRBD2
j_gene: TRBJ2-3
v_gene: TRBV11-2
CDR3nt: TGTGCCAGCAGCTTAATTGTACCAGCGGGAGGTCCAGATACGCAGTATTTT
CDR3aa: CASSLIVPAGGPDTQYF